This T cell receptor beta chain was identified in a study of blood T cell repertoires in COVID-19 (dated by TCRdb to about 2020). For the study in its entirety: Samples covering the acute and convalescent phases of COVID-19 were provided by collaborators in the United States, Italy and Spain. The samples were drawn from the first 160 participants of the ongoing ImmuneRACE study and from more than 1,000 subjects provided by 6 global collaborators. Where available, HLA class I and class II types were taken from metadata supplied by the sample provider and were not determined by assay-based typing. The sample metadata nearly always contained a de-identified subject ID, COVID-19 status, age in years and sex. The prospective study material was composed of cDNA or gDNA derived from T cells, B-cell-depleted T cells, or PBMCs. A freely available public database, intended as a resource for researchers studying the immune response to SARS-CoV-2, is where the repertoires were released. Subjects who had been exposed to COVID-19, were actively infected with it, or had recovered from it provided the deeply sampled blood TCRbeta repertoires that made up the dataset. Results the study describes overall, beyond this receptor: How much clinical and demographic metadata was included differed by source and by participant, and the metadata was provided uncurated.

V drops 5 bases and J drops 7 bases, leaving 8 bases in between. The CDR3 measures 11 amino acids from cysteine to phenylalanine. Just CDR3 DNA is preserved here, 33 bases in frame from base 1. According to the germline V gene, CDR1 reads SGHAT and CDR2 reads FQNNGV. Each collaborating institution followed its own protocols to collect whole blood in K2EDTA tubes. Collaborator samples were shipped for TCRbeta analysis as frozen whole blood, isolated PBMCs, or DNA extracted from either sample type. About this clone itself: The antigen it recognizes is unknown. No much larger clone exists at a distance of one base, and base qualities are not known.

The immunoSEQ Assay, a bias-controlled multiplex PCR, was used to amplify TCRbeta CDR3 regions from genomic DNA. In the original analysis: The number of nucleated cells in each sample was estimated from the amplification of reference gene primers within the assay. To quantify the absolute abundance of each unique TCRbeta CDR3 rearrangement, sequence reads were collapsed and filtered. For each sample, productive Simpson clonality was calculated by taking the square root of Simpson's diversity index across productive rearrangements. In TCRdb, the immuneACCESS table is reduced to in-frame sequences with V and J assigned. These tables do not hold every clone; where another copy was compared, an unresolved V gene accounts for under half, and the others remain unexplained. Clone size and V and J calls were adopted from that table, with D and trimming inferred from the DNA. This sample gives under 40,000 clones in total; over 70% of them show up just once. The biggest ten clones account for 10% of the sample.

The rearrangement joined TRBV11-2 to TRBJ1-2; a confident D gene designation cannot be given. The receptor comes from a man older than 75 with active COVID-19. Input material: peripheral blood. The DNA sequence is TGTGCCAGCAGCCCGTCTGTTGGCTACACCTTC. This translates into CASSPSVGYTF.